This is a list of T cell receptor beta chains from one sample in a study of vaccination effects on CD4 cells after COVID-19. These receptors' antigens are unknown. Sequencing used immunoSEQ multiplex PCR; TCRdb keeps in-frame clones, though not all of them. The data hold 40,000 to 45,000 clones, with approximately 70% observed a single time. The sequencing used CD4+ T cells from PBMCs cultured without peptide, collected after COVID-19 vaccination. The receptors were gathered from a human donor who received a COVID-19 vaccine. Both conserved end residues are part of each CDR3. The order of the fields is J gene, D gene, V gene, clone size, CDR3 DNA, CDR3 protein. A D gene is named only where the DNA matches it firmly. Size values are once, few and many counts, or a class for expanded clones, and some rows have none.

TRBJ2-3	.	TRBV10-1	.	TGCGCCAGCAGTGATTATACGGGGACCACAGATACGCAGTATTTT	CASSDYTGTTDTQYF
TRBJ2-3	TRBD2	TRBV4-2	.	TGTGCCAGCAGCCAAGATAGCGGGGGGGGCACAGATACGCAGTATTTT	CASSQDSGGGTDTQYF
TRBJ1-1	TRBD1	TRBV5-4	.	TGTGCCAGCAGCACCGAACAGGGGGCAGGGAACACTGAAGCTTTCTTT	CASSTEQGAGNTEAFF
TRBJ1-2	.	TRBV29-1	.	TGCAGCGCCGCGACAGGTTATGGCTACACCTTC	CSAATGYGYTF
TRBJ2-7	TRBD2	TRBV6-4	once	TGTGCCAGCAGCCTGACTAGCGGGAGGGCCCTATCCGAGCAGTACTTC	CASSLTSGRALSEQYF
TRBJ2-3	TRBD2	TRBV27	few	TGTGCCAGCAGACGACTAGCGGGAGGGGCAGATACGCAGTATTTT	CASRRLAGGADTQYF
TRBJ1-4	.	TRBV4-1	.	TGCGCCAGCAGCCCCCCCCGTGGGCGAGGGGGTGAAAAACTGTTTTTT	CASSPPRGRGGEKLFF
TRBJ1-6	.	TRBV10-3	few	TGTGCCATCAGTCGAACCGGTGGAGGAGATTCACCCCTCCACTTT	CAISRTGGGDSPLHF
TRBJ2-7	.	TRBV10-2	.	TGCGCCAGCTGGGGGGCGAAGAACTACGAGCAGTACTTC	CASWGAKNYEQYF
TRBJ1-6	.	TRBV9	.	TGTGCCAGCAGCGTAGGAAAAGGATCCTCACCCCTCCACTTT	CASSVGKGSSPLHF
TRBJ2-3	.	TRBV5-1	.	TGCGCCAGCAGGCCAGGACCATCTAGCACAGATACGCAGTATTTT	CASRPGPSSTDTQYF
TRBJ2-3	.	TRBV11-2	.	TGTGCCAGCAGCTTAGGGGAGCCGTTTCGGGGTCCGGGGGATACGCAGTATTTT	CASSLGEPFRGPGDTQYF
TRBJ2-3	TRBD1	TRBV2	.	TGTGCCAGCAGACGGGACAGCAACACAGATACGCAGTATTTT	CASRRDSNTDTQYF
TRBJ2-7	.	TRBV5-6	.	TGTGCCAGCAGCTTATTGGGGTCTCCAGACTACGAGCAGTACTTC	CASSLLGSPDYEQYF
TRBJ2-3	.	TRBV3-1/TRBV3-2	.	TGTGCCAGCAGCCAAGCAGGGGTTTCTGGGACAGATACGCAGTATTTT	CASSQAGVSGTDTQYF
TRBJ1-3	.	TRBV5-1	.	TGCGCCAGCAGCTTCACAGGCTACCTCTCTGGAAACACCATATATTTT	CASSFTGYLSGNTIYF
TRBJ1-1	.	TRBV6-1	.	TGTGCCAGCAGTGAATTAAGGGCACACACTGAAGCTTTCTTT	CASSELRAHTEAFF
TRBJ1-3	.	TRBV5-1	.	TGCGCCAGCAGCTTGGTCCCAGGGTACGGAAACACCATATATTTT	CASSLVPGYGNTIYF
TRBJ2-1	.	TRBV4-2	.	TGTGCCAGCAGCCAAGCCGTCGGAAGCGGGCCCTCCAGCTCCTACAATGAGCAGTTCTTC	CASSQAVGSGPSSSYNEQFF
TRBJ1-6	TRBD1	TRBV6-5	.	TGTGCCAGCGGGACAGAACGGGATTCACCCCTCCACTTT	CASGTERDSPLHF
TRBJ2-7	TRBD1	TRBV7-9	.	TGTGCCAGCAGCTCAGGGGGATATAGCTACGAGCAGTACTTC	CASSSGGYSYEQYF
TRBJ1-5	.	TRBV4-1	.	TGCGCCAGCAGCCAAGGCCGGGGGGAGCGCAATCAGCCCCAGCATTTT	CASSQGRGERNQPQHF
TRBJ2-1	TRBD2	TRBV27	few	TGTGCCAGCAGTTTATATGCCCTAGCGGGAAATGAGCAGTTCTTC	CASSLYALAGNEQFF
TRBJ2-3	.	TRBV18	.	TGTGCCAGCTCACCGGAACTAATGGATACGCAGTATTTT	CASSPELMDTQYF
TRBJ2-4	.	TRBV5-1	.	TGCGCCAGCAGCTTGTTGGGTTTGTCGAAAAACATTCAGTACTTC	CASSLLGLSKNIQYF
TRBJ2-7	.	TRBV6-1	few	TGTGCCAGCAGTGAACACGGGGCGCAGTCCTACGAGCAGTACTTC	CASSEHGAQSYEQYF
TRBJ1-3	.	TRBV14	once	TGTGCCAGCAGCCAATCGGCCTCTGGAAACACCATATATTTT	CASSQSASGNTIYF
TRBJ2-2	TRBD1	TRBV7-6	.	TGTGCCAGCAGCTTAGCGTCGAGGACAGGGGGACACGGGGAGCTGTTTTTT	CASSLASRTGGHGELFF
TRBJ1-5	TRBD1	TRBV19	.	TGTGCCAGTACTTTCGGGACAGGGGTTTACCCATATAGCAATCAGCCCCAGCATTTT	CASTFGTGVYPYSNQPQHF
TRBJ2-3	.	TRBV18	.	TGTGCCAGCTCACCACTAAGGGGGGGAAGCACAGATACGCAGTATTTT	CASSPLRGGSTDTQYF
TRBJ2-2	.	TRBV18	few	TGTGCCAGCTCACCAATGGGGGCTAGCGGGGAGCTGTTTTTT	CASSPMGASGELFF
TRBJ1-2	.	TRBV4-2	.	TGTGCCAGCAGCCAAGATTTGACCTTCAGCTATGGCTACACCTTC	CASSQDLTFSYGYTF
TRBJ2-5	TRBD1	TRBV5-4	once	TGTGCCAGCACCTCGGACAGGGTAGGCCAAGAGACCCAGTACTTC	CASTSDRVGQETQYF
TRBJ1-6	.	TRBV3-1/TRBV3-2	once	TGTGCCAGCAGCCGCGGCGGGGGAAATAATTCACCCCTCCACTTT	CASSRGGGNNSPLHF
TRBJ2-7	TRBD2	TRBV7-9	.	TGTGCCAGCAGTCCAGACCCGTTTACTAGCGGCCTATACGAGCAGTACTTC	CASSPDPFTSGLYEQYF
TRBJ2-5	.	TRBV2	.	TGTGCCAGCAGTGAATATCGGGGGGAGACCCAGTACTTC	CASSEYRGETQYF
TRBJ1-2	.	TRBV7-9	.	TGTGCCAGCAGCTTAGGTGCAGGGGCATCCTATGGCTACACCTTC	CASSLGAGASYGYTF
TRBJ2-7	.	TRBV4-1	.	TGCGCCAGCAGCCAAGGTCTGAGACAGCGGTTTTACGAGCAGTACTTC	CASSQGLRQRFYEQYF
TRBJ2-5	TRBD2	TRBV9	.	TGTGCCAGCAGCGTAGCTGTGACTAGCGGCCAAGAGACCCAGTACTTC	CASSVAVTSGQETQYF